These 17 T cell receptor beta chains originate from one sample sequenced in a study of human T cells and chemical hapten exposure. The time point is: patch test 1, 2 weeks after DPC sensitization. As to treatment: therapeutic diphenylcyclopropenone sensitization with weekly scalp DPC. TCRdb re-derived calls from the RACE reads in MiXCR, one entry per CDR3 protein. This sample has some 91,000 distinct CDR3 sequences; 12% occur once, and the top ten carry roughly 2.1%. The specimen comprised whole blood, sampled in connection with sensitization to the hapten diphenylcyclopropenone (DPC). These receptors all stem from a woman in her thirties or forties with alopecia areata. Some clones in this sample may be carry-over from other donors' samples.

This clonotype has a handful of counts. This chain uses TRBV29-1 with TRBJ2-1, with unresolved D. Trimming took off 6 bases at V and 12 bases at J, with 15 bases between the two ends. This CDR3 is built from 11 residues. Germline loops: CDR1 SQVTM, CDR2 ANQGSEA. CDR3 residues: CSVSDALRQFF. DNA of the CDR3: TGCAGCGTCTCCGACGCGTTAAGGCAGTTCTTC.

This chain joins TRBV7-2 and TRBJ2-7, with 8 nucleotides matching TRBD1. CDR1 SGHTA and CDR2 FQGNSA come from the germline V gene. After removal of 5 bases from V and 5 bases from J, the junction contained 5 bases not matched to a gene. This CDR3 contains 13 residues. The CDR3 is CASSHRDRNEQYF. The CDR3 region has the DNA TGTGCCAGCAGCCACCGGGACAGGAACGAGCAGTACTTC.

The chain carries TRBV30 and TRBJ2-1; 7 positions agree with TRBD1. The CDR3 has 15 amino acids. With V trimmed by 2 bases and J by 5 bases, 9 bases remained unmatched. Germline V CDR1 and CDR2: GTSNPN, SVGIG (reference sequence). The CDR3: CAWSPDRVAHNEQFF. The CDR3 nucleotides are TGTGCCTGGAGTCCAGACAGGGTGGCCCACAATGAGCAGTTCTTC.

J is TRBJ2-7 and V is TRBV7-8; 9 nucleotides line up with TRBD2. Unmatched junction bases numbered 2, after V lost 1 base and J lost 4 bases. The CDR3 spans 14 residues. The germline CDR1 and CDR2 sequences are SGHVS and FQNEAQ. As DNA, the CDR3 is TGTGCCAGCAGCTTAGGACTAGCGGATTACGAGCAGTACTTC. The encoded protein is CASSLGLADYEQYF.

This chain connects TRBV10-2 to TRBJ2-7; D might be TRBD2 (5 bases). Trimming stripped 3 bases from V and 1 base from J, with 7 bases between. Looked up from germline, CDR1 is WSHSY and CDR2 is SAAADI. The CDR3 totals 13 residues. CDR3 sequence: CASSEQRSYEQYF. For the CDR3, the DNA is TGCGCCAGCAGTGAACAGCGGTCCTACGAGCAGTACTTC.

V usage is TRBV12-3 or TRBV12-4 and J usage is TRBJ2-1; 9 bases align to TRBD2. CDR3 length: 15 amino acids. V dropped 3 bases and J dropped 10; count of bases not matched to a gene: 10. CDR3: CASSLGLANAEEQFF. CDR3 DNA sequence: TGTGCCAGCAGTTTGGGACTAGCTAACGCGGAAGAGCAGTTCTTC.

V gene TRBV2 combines with J gene TRBJ1-5; TRBD1 agrees at 7 bases. V lost 6 bases, J lost 2 bases, and 1 base stayed unmatched. This CDR3 comprises 13 residues. Looked up from germline, CDR1 is SNHLY and CDR2 is FYNNEI. CDR3 amino acids: CASSGQGNQPQHF. CDR3 DNA sequence: TGTGCCAGCAGCGGACAGGGCAATCAGCCCCAGCATTTT.

This clonotype came up a few times. The J gene is TRBJ2-3, the V gene TRBV7-2; no definite D call. The germline CDR1 and CDR2 sequences are SGHTA and FQGNSA. This CDR3 has 14 amino acids. Trimming removed 4 bases at V and 1 base at J, with 9 bases between. The CDR3 DNA follows: TGTGCCAGCAGCTCGTTTCGGGGCACAGATACGCAGTATTTT. Encoded protein: CASSSFRGTDTQYF.

The genes are TRBV4-2 and TRBJ1-5, with 11 bases matching TRBD1. This CDR3 contains 14 residues. V lost 4 bases, J lost 6 bases, and 2 bases stayed unmatched. Looked up from germline, CDR1 is LGHNA and CDR2 is YNFKEQ. As DNA, the CDR3 is TGTGCCAGCAGCCCGGGACAGGGGGGTCAGCCCCAGCATTTT. The encoded protein is CASSPGQGGQPQHF.

This clonotype was picked up many times. This chain connects TRBV7-2 to TRBJ2-2; either TRBD1 or TRBD2 may fit D (5 bases each). Looked up from germline, CDR1 is SGHTA and CDR2 is FQGNSA. Trimming took off 10 bases at V and 3 bases at J, with 12 bases between the two ends. The CDR3 spans 13 residues. In DNA, the CDR3 is TGTGCCACCGGGGCCCCGCACACCGGGGAGCTGTTTTTT. This encodes CATGAPHTGELFF.

This clonotype was seen a handful of times. The CDR3 is CASSVGQGRMQGAEAFF. The CDR3 DNA reads as TGCGCCAGCAGCGTAGGACAGGGAAGAATGCAAGGCGCTGAAGCTTTCTTT. V usage is TRBV5-1 and J usage is TRBJ1-1; 8 bases are shared with TRBD1. Germline V gives CDR1 SGHRS, CDR2 YFSETQ. The CDR3 extends over 17 amino acids. The V gene end was trimmed by 4 bases and the J gene end by 6 bases; junction bases not matched to a gene: 17.

This clonotype has only a few counts. The CDR3 here is CASSLGRERETQYF. The CDR3, as DNA: TGCGCCAGCAGCTTGGGGAGGGAACGCGAGACCCAGTACTTC. This chain links TRBV5-1 with TRBJ2-5, with a possible D match to TRBD2 (6 bases). The CDR3 loop spans 14 amino acids. V shed 0 bases and J shed 5 bases, with 11 bases lying between them. Looked up from germline, CDR1 is SGHRS and CDR2 is YFSETQ.

V usage is TRBV19 and J usage is TRBJ2-1; perhaps TRBD2 as D (6 bases). The ends were cut back, 5 bases at V and 5 bases at J, with 16 bases in the middle. CDR3 size: 15 residues. CDR1 is LNHDA, CDR2 SQIVND, per germline (reference sequence). CDR3 nucleotide sequence: TGTGCCAGTAGTTCGGGGTGGCGGGGCGACAATGAGCAGTTCTTC. Its protein product is CASSSGWRGDNEQFF. The full variable domain, completed using reference TRBV19 and TRBJ2-1, is DGGITQSPKYLFRKEGQNVTLSCEQNLNHDAMYWYRQDPGQGLRLIYYSQIVNDFQKGDIAEGYSVSREKKESFPLTVTSAQKNPTAFYLCASSSGWRGDNEQFFGPGTRLTVL.

This clonotype was picked up a small number of times. This chain uses TRBV29-1 with TRBJ2-1; D is possibly TRBD1 or TRBD2 (5 bases each). CDR3 size: 13 residues. Germline V gene sequence: CDR1 SQVTM, CDR2 ANQGSEA. V dropped 6 bases and J dropped 8 bases, with 17 bases sitting between them. CDR3 amino acids: CSVPGPAPYEQFF. The CDR3 coding sequence is TGCAGCGTCCCGGGACCCGCGCCTTATGAGCAGTTCTTC.

The sample holds many counts of this clonotype. The chain couples TRBV7-8 to TRBJ2-5; 7 bases line up with TRBD1. CDR1 is SGHVS and CDR2 is FQNEAQ in the germline V gene. The CDR3 length is 14 residues. V was clipped by 5 bases and J by 0 bases; unmatched bases: 3. CDR3 DNA: TGTGCCAGCAGCGCTGGGACAGACCAAGAGACCCAGTACTTC. It translates to CASSAGTDQETQYF. Based on the CDR3 plus reference TRBV7-8 and TRBJ2-5, the full variable domain is GAGVSQSPRYKVAKRGQDVALRCDPISGHVSLFWYQQALGQGPEFLTYFQNEAQLDKSGLPSDRFFAERPEGSVSTLKIQRTQQEDSAVYLCASSAGTDQETQYFGPGTRLLVL.

This clonotype has just a few counts. CDR3 loop: CSALSGAHYNEQFF. In DNA, the CDR3 is TGCAGTGCTCTTAGCGGGGCCCATTACAATGAGCAGTTCTTC. The chain combines TRBV20-1 with TRBJ2-1; 8 positions match TRBD2. CDR3 length equals 14 residues. V shed 5 bases and J 4 bases; nucleotides not matched to a gene: 7. Germline V lookup: CDR1 DFQATT, CDR2 SNEGSKA (reference sequence).

This clonotype was seen more than once but under ten times. This chain connects TRBV7-2 to TRBJ2-3; 8 bases fit TRBD2. The length of the CDR3 is 14 residues. With 5 bases clipped from V and 5 bases from J, the junction kept 6 bases outside the gene matches. In germline, CDR1 is SGHTA, CDR2 FQGNSA. The CDR3 loop reads CASSPGLAQDTQYF. CDR3 nucleotide sequence: TGTGCCAGCAGCCCCGGACTAGCCCAAGATACGCAGTATTTT.